These T cell receptor beta chains were read from a single sample in a study of cytomegalovirus exposure and HLA in healthy donors. Repertoires were generated with immunoSEQ multiplex PCR, while TCRdb's copy carries only in-frame clones and drops some. The sample consists of under 200,000 clones, 80% to 85% of them appearing once. Sequenced: PBMCs. These TCRs come from a man younger than 40 in good health and CMV-seronegative. CDR3s include the opening cysteine and the closing phenylalanine or tryptophan. Fields, in order: CDR3 protein, CDR3 DNA, V gene, J gene, clone size, D gene. D genes are given only for firm matches. A clone size is listed for some rows: how often the clone was seen (once, few, many), or a class if it is expanded.

CASSLPRTGLKDEQFF,TGTGCCAGCAGCTTGCCGCGGACAGGGTTGAAAGATGAGCAGTTCTTC,TRBV5-6,TRBJ2-1,NA,TRBD1
CASSHDQGAGTEAFF,TGTGCCAGCAGCCACGATCAGGGGGCCGGCACTGAAGCTTTCTTT,TRBV9,TRBJ1-1,once,TRBD1
CASSRTGISTDTQYF,TGCGCCAGCAGCAGGACAGGGATCAGCACAGATACGCAGTATTTT,TRBV5-1,TRBJ2-3,NA,TRBD1
CASSFRQETQYF,TGTGCCAGCAGCTTTCGCCAAGAGACCCAGTACTTC,TRBV7-9,TRBJ2-5,NA,NA
CASSQELAGSTDTQYF,TGTGCCAGCAGCCAAGAACTAGCGGGGAGCACAGATACGCAGTATTTT,TRBV14,TRBJ2-3,NA,TRBD2
CAMGQGEKLFF,TGTGCCATGGGACAGGGGGAAAAACTGTTTTTT,TRBV6-1,TRBJ1-4,NA,TRBD1
CASSSMTGARETQYF,TGTGCCAGCAGTTCGATGACAGGGGCCCGGGAGACCCAGTACTTC,TRBV27,TRBJ2-5,NA,TRBD1
CAWTRGGSAYEQYF,TGTGCCTGGACTCGCGGGGGGTCCGCCTACGAGCAGTACTTC,TRBV30,TRBJ2-7,NA,TRBD2
CAWSVLYPYEQYF,TGTGCCTGGAGTGTACTGTACCCCTACGAGCAGTACTTC,TRBV30,TRBJ2-7,NA,NA
CSSSLDRGGLGTQYF,TGTTCCAGCAGCTTAGATCGGGGGGGCCTAGGGACCCAGTACTTC,TRBV7-9,TRBJ2-5,NA,TRBD2
CASSISLAGGSYNEQFF,TGTGCCAGTAGTATATCCCTCGCGGGGGGCTCCTACAATGAGCAGTTCTTC,TRBV19,TRBJ2-1,NA,TRBD2
CASSVGDRPSYEQYF,TGTGCCAGCAGCGTGGGGGACAGGCCATCCTACGAGCAGTACTTC,TRBV7-6,TRBJ2-7,NA,TRBD1
CASSYDRDSNQPQHF,TGTGCCAGCAGCTACGACAGGGATAGCAATCAGCCCCAGCATTTT,TRBV7-9,TRBJ1-5,NA,TRBD1
CASSPLGNYGYTF,TGTGCCAGCAGTCCCCTAGGTAACTATGGCTACACCTTC,TRBV27,TRBJ1-2,NA,NA
CASSFPGINTGELFF,TGTGCCAGTAGTTTCCCGGGGATCAACACCGGGGAGCTGTTTTTT,TRBV19,TRBJ2-2,NA,NA
CASSQPLTALNTGELFF,TGTGCCAGCAGCCAACCACTAACCGCGCTGAACACCGGGGAGCTGTTTTTT,TRBV14,TRBJ2-2,NA,NA
CASSLFEGTDTQYF,TGTGCCAGCAGCTTATTCGAGGGAACAGATACGCAGTATTTT,TRBV7-6,TRBJ2-3,NA,NA
CASSQEQGINYGYTF,TGTGCCAGCAGCCAAGAACAGGGTATTAACTATGGCTACACCTTC,TRBV4-2,TRBJ1-2,NA,NA
CASSYDVEENQPQHF,TGTGCCAGCAGTTACGATGTCGAAGAGAATCAGCCCCAGCATTTT,TRBV6-6,TRBJ1-5,NA,NA
CASSRPGREDLGEQFF,TGTGCCAGCAGCCGCCCAGGGCGGGAGGACCTGGGAGAGCAGTTCTTC,TRBV4-2,TRBJ2-1,NA,TRBD2
CASKGDYGYTF,TGTGCCAGCAAAGGAGACTATGGCTACACCTTC,TRBV6-5,TRBJ1-2,few,NA
CASSVDRYSNQPQHF,TGTGCCAGCAGCGTGGACAGGTATAGCAATCAGCCCCAGCATTTT,TRBV5-5,TRBJ1-5,NA,TRBD1
CASSSPSERGAEDTQYF,TGTGCCAGCAGTTCCCCTTCGGAGCGGGGGGCGGAAGATACGCAGTATTTT,TRBV27,TRBJ2-3,NA,TRBD2
CASTTRGVDIQYF,TGTGCCAGCACCACCAGGGGGGTGGACATTCAGTACTTC,TRBV27,TRBJ2-4,NA,NA
CASRRPSSYEQYF,TGTGCCAGCAGGAGGCCCTCATCCTACGAGCAGTACTTC,TRBV6-6,TRBJ2-7,NA,NA
CAISDPGQGPGNTIYF,TGTGCCATCAGTGACCCGGGACAGGGGCCTGGAAACACCATATATTTT,TRBV10-3,TRBJ1-3,NA,TRBD1
CATLRTGEPYNEQFF,TGTGCCACCCTCAGGACAGGGGAGCCCTACAATGAGCAGTTCTTC,TRBV6-5,TRBJ2-1,NA,TRBD1
CASSFDLPGLDLFF,TGTGCCAGCAGCTTCGATCTACCGGGACTAGATTTGTTCTTC,TRBV4-2,TRBJ2-1,few,TRBD2
CASSQESGRAAYEQYF,TGCGCCAGCAGCCAAGAGAGCGGGAGGGCCGCCTACGAGCAGTACTTC,TRBV4-3,TRBJ2-7,NA,TRBD2
CASSLLQLTGRAKNIQYF,TGTGCCAGCAGCTTGCTTCAATTGACAGGGAGGGCCAAAAACATTCAGTACTTC,TRBV5-5,TRBJ2-4,NA,NA
CSARAQGRYTF,TGCAGTGCCCGAGCCCAGGGGCGCTACACCTTC,TRBV20-1,TRBJ1-2,NA,NA
CSVVAGAPRGYNEQFF,TGCAGCGTTGTAGCGGGGGCTCCCAGGGGATACAATGAGCAGTTCTTC,TRBV29-1,TRBJ2-1,once,TRBD2
CASSPWTGDSEQFF,TGTGCCAGTAGTCCATGGACAGGGGATAGTGAGCAGTTCTTC,TRBV19,TRBJ2-1,NA,TRBD1
CSFARQGENGELFF,TGCAGCTTCGCCAGACAGGGGGAAAACGGGGAGCTGTTTTTT,TRBV29-1,TRBJ2-2,NA,TRBD1
CASSPASGGARTDTQYF,TGTGCCAGCTCACCCGCTAGCGGGGGGGCGAGAACAGATACGCAGTATTTT,TRBV18,TRBJ2-3,NA,TRBD2
CASSLGQGVSRAFF,TGTGCCAGCAGCCTCGGACAGGGGGTATCTCGTGCTTTCTTT,TRBV5-4,TRBJ1-1,NA,TRBD1
CASSEGIGGNEKLFF,TGTGCCAGCAGTGAAGGTATTGGGGGCAATGAAAAACTGTTTTTT,TRBV6-1,TRBJ1-4,NA,NA
CASSQDLLAGTYNEQFF,TGCGCCAGCAGCCAAGATCTGCTAGCGGGTACCTACAATGAGCAGTTCTTC,TRBV4-3,TRBJ2-1,NA,TRBD2
CASSLMPGAYEQYF,TGTGCCAGCAGCTTAATGCCAGGGGCCTACGAGCAGTACTTC,TRBV7-3,TRBJ2-7,NA,NA
CASSRDRGNTDTQYF,TGTGCCAGCAGTCGGGACAGGGGTAACACAGATACGCAGTATTTT,TRBV2,TRBJ2-3,NA,TRBD1
CASRPRAQETQYF,TGTGCCAGCAGGCCGAGGGCACAAGAGACCCAGTACTTC,TRBV2,TRBJ2-5,NA,NA
CASRQGTGELFF,TGTGCCAGCAGACAGGGGACCGGGGAGCTGTTTTTT,TRBV2,TRBJ2-2,NA,TRBD1
CATSTSPGYNEQFF,TGTGCCACCAGCACCTCCCCGGGGTACAATGAGCAGTTCTTC,TRBV15,TRBJ2-1,NA,NA
CASSPEIATQTSRGYTF,TGTGCCAGCAGCCCCGAGATCGCGACGCAGACTTCGCGTGGCTACACCTTC,TRBV5-5,TRBJ1-2,NA,NA
CASSFRGNTEAFF,TGTGCCAGCAGTTTCAGGGGGAACACTGAAGCTTTCTTT,TRBV28,TRBJ1-1,once,NA
CASSTTGGSYEQYF,TGTGCCAGCAGTACGACCGGGGGCTCCTACGAGCAGTACTTC,TRBV6-5,TRBJ2-7,NA,NA
CASSLNRRVNEKLFF,TGCGCCAGCAGCTTGAACCGCAGGGTAAATGAAAAACTGTTTTTT,TRBV5-1,TRBJ1-4,NA,NA
CASSLTGTGYEQYF,TGCGCCAGCAGCTTGACCGGGACAGGATACGAGCAGTACTTC,TRBV5-1,TRBJ2-7,NA,TRBD1
CASSPSESRPGANVLTF,TGTGCCAGCAGCCCTAGTGAGTCCAGACCTGGGGCCAACGTCCTGACTTTC,TRBV7-6,TRBJ2-6,NA,NA